This is a list of T cell receptor beta chains from one sample in a study of T cell responses to AZD1222 COVID-19 vaccine. Assay used: immunoSEQ multiplex PCR; TCRdb lists only in-frame clones, some missing. The sample has 150,000 or so clones; 92% are singletons. Sequenced material: peripheral blood, taken 28 days after the second AZD1222 dose. These receptors were taken from an adult who received the AZD1222 COVID-19 vaccine. Each CDR3 is given with its conserved first and last residue. The D gene is left open where the match is weak. The size of a clone is reported for some rows only, either as once, few or many, or as a class for expanded clones.

V: TRBV7-9
size: .
J: TRBJ2-1
D: TRBD2
CDR3: CASSTGTSGRGNEQFF
DNA: TGTGCCAGCAGCACCGGGACTAGCGGGAGGGGCAATGAGCAGTTCTTC

V: TRBV28
size: .
J: TRBJ1-1
D: .
CDR3: CASTGMNTEAFF
DNA: TGTGCCAGCACAGGGATGAACACTGAAGCTTTCTTT

V: TRBV7-3
size: few
J: TRBJ2-2
D: TRBD1
CDR3: CASSQEGQRTGELFF
DNA: TGTGCCAGCAGCCAAGAGGGACAGCGAACCGGGGAGCTGTTTTTT

V: TRBV7-9
size: .
J: TRBJ1-6
D: .
CDR3: CASSLAVPYNSPLHF
DNA: TGTGCCAGCAGCTTAGCGGTCCCCTATAATTCACCCCTCCACTTT

V: TRBV3-1/TRBV3-2
size: .
J: TRBJ2-7
D: .
CDR3: CASSHINSYEQYF
DNA: TGTGCCAGCAGCCACATTAACTCCTACGAGCAGTACTTC

V: TRBV5-8
size: .
J: TRBJ2-1
D: TRBD1
CDR3: CASSWTGGPEQFF
DNA: TGTGCCAGCAGCTGGACAGGGGGCCCTGAGCAGTTCTTC

V: TRBV5-8
size: .
J: TRBJ1-5
D: .
CDR3: CASSQGQAQSNQPQHF
DNA: TGTGCCAGCAGCCAGGGACAAGCTCAGAGCAATCAGCCCCAGCATTTT

V: TRBV11-1
size: .
J: TRBJ2-2
D: TRBD2
CDR3: CASSPRTSRQTGELFF
DNA: TGTGCCAGCAGCCCCCGGACTAGCCGACAGACCGGGGAGCTGTTTTTT

V: TRBV29-1
size: .
J: TRBJ1-1
D: .
CDR3: CSVPGPHLRAEAFF
DNA: TGCAGCGTGCCGGGACCGCACCTTAGGGCTGAAGCTTTCTTT

V: TRBV6-4
size: .
J: TRBJ2-2
D: .
CDR3: CASSEFGVTGELFF
DNA: TGTGCCAGCAGTGAATTTGGGGTCACCGGGGAGCTGTTTTTT

V: TRBV7-6
size: .
J: TRBJ2-7
D: TRBD1
CDR3: CASSLTGTGTYEQYF
DNA: TGTGCCAGCAGCTTAACCGGGACAGGAACCTACGAGCAGTACTTC

V: TRBV28
size: .
J: TRBJ1-2
D: .
CDR3: CASSLQADHYF
DNA: TGTGCCAGCAGTTTACAGGCCGATCATTATTTC

V: TRBV28
size: .
J: TRBJ2-3
D: .
CDR3: CASSPERPDTQYF
DNA: TGTGCCAGCAGTCCCGAACGTCCAGATACGCAGTATTTT

V: TRBV7-9
size: .
J: TRBJ2-1
D: .
CDR3: CASSSLGEQFF
DNA: TGTGCCAGCAGCTCCCTGGGGGAGCAGTTCTTC

V: TRBV27
size: .
J: TRBJ2-7
D: .
CDR3: CASSLSSPFSGAPYEQYF
DNA: TGTGCCAGCAGTCTAAGCTCTCCTTTTAGCGGAGCTCCCTACGAGCAGTACTTC

V: TRBV19
size: .
J: TRBJ1-1
D: .
CDR3: CASTERGGPVTEAFF
DNA: TGTGCCAGTACCGAACGAGGAGGGCCGGTAACTGAAGCTTTCTTT

V: TRBV9
size: .
J: TRBJ2-7
D: .
CDR3: CASSVGPSYEQYF
DNA: TGTGCCAGCAGCGTGGGCCCTAGCTACGAGCAGTACTTC

V: TRBV4-1
size: .
J: TRBJ2-4
D: TRBD2
CDR3: CASSQGPSGTPGYF
DNA: TGCGCCAGCAGCCAAGGACCTAGCGGGACCCCGGGATACTTC

V: TRBV6-5
size: .
J: TRBJ1-3
D: .
CDR3: CASNPILNSGNTIYF
DNA: TGTGCCAGCAATCCCATACTGAACTCTGGAAACACCATATATTTT

V: TRBV28
size: once
J: TRBJ2-1
D: TRBD2
CDR3: CASSFAGGIYNEQFF
DNA: TGTGCCAGCAGTTTCGCGGGGGGTATCTACAATGAGCAGTTCTTC

V: TRBV12-3/TRBV12-4
size: .
J: TRBJ2-7
D: .
CDR3: CASSLWGGNEQYF
DNA: TGTGCCAGCAGTTTATGGGGAGGAAACGAGCAGTACTTC

V: TRBV7-2
size: .
J: TRBJ2-3
D: TRBD2
CDR3: CASSFPSGKTDTQYF
DNA: TGTGCCAGCAGCTTCCCTAGCGGGAAAACAGATACGCAGTATTTT

V: TRBV7-6
size: .
J: TRBJ2-7
D: .
CDR3: CASSSSTLWSYEQYF
DNA: TGTGCCAGCAGCTCATCGACGCTATGGTCCTACGAGCAGTACTTC

V: TRBV14
size: .
J: TRBJ2-5
D: .
CDR3: CASSLLQETQYF
DNA: TGTGCCAGCAGCCTTCTTCAAGAGACCCAGTACTTC

V: TRBV11-2
size: .
J: TRBJ1-2
D: .
CDR3: CASRGEGSYGYTF
DNA: TGTGCCAGCCGGGGGGAGGGCAGCTATGGCTACACCTTC

V: TRBV19
size: .
J: TRBJ2-3
D: TRBD1
CDR3: CASSRGQGADTQYF
DNA: TGTGCCAGTAGCCGGGGACAGGGGGCAGATACGCAGTATTTT

V: TRBV28
size: .
J: TRBJ2-1
D: .
CDR3: CASSPYMNNEQFF
DNA: TGTGCCAGCAGCCCCTATATGAACAATGAGCAGTTCTTC

V: TRBV20-1
size: .
J: TRBJ2-3
D: .
CDR3: CSAKGYTQYF
DNA: TGCAGTGCCAAAGGGTATACGCAGTATTTT

V: TRBV15
size: .
J: TRBJ1-2
D: .
CDR3: CATSRVPTTGYTF
DNA: TGTGCCACCAGCAGAGTCCCCACTACGGGCTACACCTTC

V: TRBV24-1
size: .
J: TRBJ2-3
D: .
CDR3: CATSDLGAVSTDTQYF
DNA: TGTGCCACCAGTGATTTAGGAGCGGTTAGCACAGATACGCAGTATTTT

V: TRBV5-1
size: .
J: TRBJ1-5
D: TRBD1
CDR3: CASSPGQAAGPQHF
DNA: TGCGCCAGCAGCCCGGGACAGGCGGCCGGGCCCCAGCATTTT

V: TRBV7-3
size: .
J: TRBJ2-2
D: TRBD2
CDR3: CASSLNGLAATGELFF
DNA: TGTGCCAGCAGCCTAAACGGACTAGCGGCCACCGGGGAGCTGTTTTTT

V: TRBV7-3
size: .
J: TRBJ2-7
D: TRBD2
CDR3: CASSSTSGRAPSYEQYF
DNA: TGTGCCAGCAGCTCGACTAGCGGGAGGGCCCCCTCCTACGAGCAGTACTTC

V: TRBV6-5
size: .
J: TRBJ2-1
D: TRBD2
CDR3: CASSYSGGSDYNEQFF
DNA: TGTGCCAGCAGTTACTCGGGCGGGAGTGACTACAATGAGCAGTTCTTC

V: TRBV20-1
size: .
J: TRBJ2-3
D: .
CDR3: CSSTEGLTDTQYF
DNA: TGCAGTTCTACTGAGGGGCTCACAGATACGCAGTATTTT

V: TRBV7-9
size: .
J: TRBJ2-2
D: TRBD2
CDR3: CASSLAGTSGTGELFF
DNA: TGTGCCAGCAGCTTAGCCGGGACTAGCGGGACCGGGGAGCTGTTTTTT

V: TRBV10-3
size: .
J: TRBJ2-1
D: .
CDR3: CAISDGGYEQFF
DNA: TGTGCCATCAGTGATGGGGGATATGAGCAGTTCTTC

V: TRBV6-1
size: .
J: TRBJ2-1
D: TRBD2
CDR3: CASSEPRASGLPGNEQFF
DNA: TGTGCCAGCAGTGAACCGCGGGCTAGCGGACTTCCCGGCAATGAGCAGTTCTTC

V: TRBV28
size: once
J: TRBJ1-2
D: .
CDR3: CAIRGAKEGSGYTF
DNA: TGTGCCATCCGAGGGGCTAAAGAGGGATCTGGCTACACCTTC

V: TRBV24-1
size: .
J: TRBJ2-7
D: TRBD1
CDR3: CATSDRQGLEQYF
DNA: TGTGCCACCAGTGATCGACAGGGCCTCGAGCAGTACTTC

V: TRBV4-3
size: .
J: TRBJ2-1
D: .
CDR3: CASSGEVRDEQFF
DNA: TGCGCCAGCAGCGGAGAGGTTCGGGATGAGCAGTTCTTC

V: TRBV28
size: once
J: TRBJ1-1
D: .
CDR3: CASRARNTEAFF
DNA: TGTGCCAGCAGGGCCAGGAACACTGAAGCTTTCTTT

V: TRBV7-2
size: .
J: TRBJ2-5
D: .
CDR3: CASTNPVPETQYF
DNA: TGTGCCAGCACCAACCCGGTTCCAGAGACCCAGTACTTC

V: TRBV28
size: .
J: TRBJ1-2
D: TRBD1
CDR3: CASSPPDRGYGYTF
DNA: TGTGCCAGCAGTCCCCCGGACAGGGGATATGGCTACACCTTC

V: TRBV28
size: .
J: TRBJ2-7
D: .
CDR3: CASTPGAGSYEQYF
DNA: TGTGCCAGCACCCCCGGAGCGGGTTCCTACGAGCAGTACTTC

V: TRBV5-1
size: once
J: TRBJ2-7
D: .
CDR3: CASSLMAGSSEQYF
DNA: TGCGCCAGCAGCTTGATGGCAGGGTCCTCCGAGCAGTACTTC

V: TRBV9
size: .
J: TRBJ2-3
D: TRBD2
CDR3: CASSVRLAGGDTQYF
DNA: TGTGCCAGCAGCGTAAGGCTAGCGGGAGGAGATACGCAGTATTTT

V: TRBV4-3
size: .
J: TRBJ1-4
D: TRBD1
CDR3: CASSQEGGQGEKLFF
DNA: TGCGCCAGCAGCCAAGAGGGGGGACAGGGTGAAAAACTGTTTTTT

V: TRBV19
size: .
J: TRBJ2-3
D: TRBD2
CDR3: CASSESAGGLTDTQYF
DNA: TGTGCCAGTAGTGAGTCGGCGGGAGGTTTAACAGATACGCAGTATTTT

V: TRBV2
size: .
J: TRBJ1-1
D: .
CDR3: CASSEMGTAGAFF
DNA: TGTGCCAGCAGTGAAATGGGAACAGCAGGAGCTTTCTTT